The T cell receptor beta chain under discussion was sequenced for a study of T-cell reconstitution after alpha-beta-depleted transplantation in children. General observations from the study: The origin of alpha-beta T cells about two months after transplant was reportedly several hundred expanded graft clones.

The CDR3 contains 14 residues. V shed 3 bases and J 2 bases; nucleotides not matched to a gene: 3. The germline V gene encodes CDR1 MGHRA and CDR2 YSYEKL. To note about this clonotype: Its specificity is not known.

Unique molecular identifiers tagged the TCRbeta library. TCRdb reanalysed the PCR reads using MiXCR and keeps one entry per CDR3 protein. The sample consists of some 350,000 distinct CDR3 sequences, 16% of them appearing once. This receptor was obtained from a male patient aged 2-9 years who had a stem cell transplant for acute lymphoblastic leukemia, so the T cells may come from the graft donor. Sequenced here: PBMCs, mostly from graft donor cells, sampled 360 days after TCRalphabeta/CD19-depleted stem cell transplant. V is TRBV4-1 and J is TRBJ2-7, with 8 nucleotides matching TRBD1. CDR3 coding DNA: TGCGCCAGCAGCCAGGCGGACAGGGCCTACGAGCAGTACTTC. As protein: CASSQADRAYEQYF.